This TCR beta chain derives from a study of T cells in Graves' hyperthyroidism and ophthalmopathy. RNA transcripts served as the template for amplifying TCR beta CDR3 regions. The TCR CDR3 was amplified in a first-round RT-PCR using the HTBI primer set. In TCRdb, the multiplex PCR reads were re-called with MiXCR into one record per CDR3 protein. This sample has fewer than 750,000 distinct CDR3 sequences; roughly 14% occur once, and the top ten carry around 12%. The germline V gene encodes CDR1 LNHNV and CDR2 YYDKDF (reference sequence). This CDR3 region has 16 residues. The junction had 11 bases not matched to a gene; V was cut back by 3 bases and J by 6 bases.

The TCR sequence derives from a woman aged 45-65 years with Graves' ophthalmopathy. Specimen: blood. The genes are TRBV15 and TRBJ2-1, with 7 positions matching TRBD1. CDR3 nucleotide sequence: TGTGCCACCAGCAGGGCCGGGACAGCATTTATCAATGAGCAGTTCTTC. Its translation: CATSRAGTAFINEQFF.